This TCR beta chain was sequenced during a study of CD8 T cells in Susac syndrome. Study-level findings and limits: An acknowledgment was made by the study that its TCR sequencing and HLA analysis involved relatively few individuals.

Trimming took off 6 bases at V and 4 bases at J, with 12 bases between the two ends. Germline CDR1 is MNHEY and CDR2 is SVGAGI. The CDR3 loop spans 13 amino acids. Sequencing targeted TCR beta in blood CD8+ and CD4+ T cells. The diagnostic criteria for definite or probable disease, as recently defined, were met by the patients with Susac syndrome. On this clonotype itself: The antigen remains unidentified.

Random-hexamer reverse transcription was applied to 0.5 to 1 ug RNA. TCRdb redid the calling of the immunoSEQ multiplex PCR reads with MiXCR, one entry per CDR3 protein. The sample shows over 100,000 distinct CDR3 sequences, roughly 95% of them seen only once. V and J are TRBV6-5 and TRBJ1-2; TRBD1 is a possible D gene (6 bases). The clonotype was recovered from a human donor with Susac syndrome. Sample: CD4+ T cells from PBMCs. As DNA, the CDR3 is TGTGCCAGCAGCTCTGACAGGACCTATGGCTACACCTTC. As protein: CASSSDRTYGYTF.